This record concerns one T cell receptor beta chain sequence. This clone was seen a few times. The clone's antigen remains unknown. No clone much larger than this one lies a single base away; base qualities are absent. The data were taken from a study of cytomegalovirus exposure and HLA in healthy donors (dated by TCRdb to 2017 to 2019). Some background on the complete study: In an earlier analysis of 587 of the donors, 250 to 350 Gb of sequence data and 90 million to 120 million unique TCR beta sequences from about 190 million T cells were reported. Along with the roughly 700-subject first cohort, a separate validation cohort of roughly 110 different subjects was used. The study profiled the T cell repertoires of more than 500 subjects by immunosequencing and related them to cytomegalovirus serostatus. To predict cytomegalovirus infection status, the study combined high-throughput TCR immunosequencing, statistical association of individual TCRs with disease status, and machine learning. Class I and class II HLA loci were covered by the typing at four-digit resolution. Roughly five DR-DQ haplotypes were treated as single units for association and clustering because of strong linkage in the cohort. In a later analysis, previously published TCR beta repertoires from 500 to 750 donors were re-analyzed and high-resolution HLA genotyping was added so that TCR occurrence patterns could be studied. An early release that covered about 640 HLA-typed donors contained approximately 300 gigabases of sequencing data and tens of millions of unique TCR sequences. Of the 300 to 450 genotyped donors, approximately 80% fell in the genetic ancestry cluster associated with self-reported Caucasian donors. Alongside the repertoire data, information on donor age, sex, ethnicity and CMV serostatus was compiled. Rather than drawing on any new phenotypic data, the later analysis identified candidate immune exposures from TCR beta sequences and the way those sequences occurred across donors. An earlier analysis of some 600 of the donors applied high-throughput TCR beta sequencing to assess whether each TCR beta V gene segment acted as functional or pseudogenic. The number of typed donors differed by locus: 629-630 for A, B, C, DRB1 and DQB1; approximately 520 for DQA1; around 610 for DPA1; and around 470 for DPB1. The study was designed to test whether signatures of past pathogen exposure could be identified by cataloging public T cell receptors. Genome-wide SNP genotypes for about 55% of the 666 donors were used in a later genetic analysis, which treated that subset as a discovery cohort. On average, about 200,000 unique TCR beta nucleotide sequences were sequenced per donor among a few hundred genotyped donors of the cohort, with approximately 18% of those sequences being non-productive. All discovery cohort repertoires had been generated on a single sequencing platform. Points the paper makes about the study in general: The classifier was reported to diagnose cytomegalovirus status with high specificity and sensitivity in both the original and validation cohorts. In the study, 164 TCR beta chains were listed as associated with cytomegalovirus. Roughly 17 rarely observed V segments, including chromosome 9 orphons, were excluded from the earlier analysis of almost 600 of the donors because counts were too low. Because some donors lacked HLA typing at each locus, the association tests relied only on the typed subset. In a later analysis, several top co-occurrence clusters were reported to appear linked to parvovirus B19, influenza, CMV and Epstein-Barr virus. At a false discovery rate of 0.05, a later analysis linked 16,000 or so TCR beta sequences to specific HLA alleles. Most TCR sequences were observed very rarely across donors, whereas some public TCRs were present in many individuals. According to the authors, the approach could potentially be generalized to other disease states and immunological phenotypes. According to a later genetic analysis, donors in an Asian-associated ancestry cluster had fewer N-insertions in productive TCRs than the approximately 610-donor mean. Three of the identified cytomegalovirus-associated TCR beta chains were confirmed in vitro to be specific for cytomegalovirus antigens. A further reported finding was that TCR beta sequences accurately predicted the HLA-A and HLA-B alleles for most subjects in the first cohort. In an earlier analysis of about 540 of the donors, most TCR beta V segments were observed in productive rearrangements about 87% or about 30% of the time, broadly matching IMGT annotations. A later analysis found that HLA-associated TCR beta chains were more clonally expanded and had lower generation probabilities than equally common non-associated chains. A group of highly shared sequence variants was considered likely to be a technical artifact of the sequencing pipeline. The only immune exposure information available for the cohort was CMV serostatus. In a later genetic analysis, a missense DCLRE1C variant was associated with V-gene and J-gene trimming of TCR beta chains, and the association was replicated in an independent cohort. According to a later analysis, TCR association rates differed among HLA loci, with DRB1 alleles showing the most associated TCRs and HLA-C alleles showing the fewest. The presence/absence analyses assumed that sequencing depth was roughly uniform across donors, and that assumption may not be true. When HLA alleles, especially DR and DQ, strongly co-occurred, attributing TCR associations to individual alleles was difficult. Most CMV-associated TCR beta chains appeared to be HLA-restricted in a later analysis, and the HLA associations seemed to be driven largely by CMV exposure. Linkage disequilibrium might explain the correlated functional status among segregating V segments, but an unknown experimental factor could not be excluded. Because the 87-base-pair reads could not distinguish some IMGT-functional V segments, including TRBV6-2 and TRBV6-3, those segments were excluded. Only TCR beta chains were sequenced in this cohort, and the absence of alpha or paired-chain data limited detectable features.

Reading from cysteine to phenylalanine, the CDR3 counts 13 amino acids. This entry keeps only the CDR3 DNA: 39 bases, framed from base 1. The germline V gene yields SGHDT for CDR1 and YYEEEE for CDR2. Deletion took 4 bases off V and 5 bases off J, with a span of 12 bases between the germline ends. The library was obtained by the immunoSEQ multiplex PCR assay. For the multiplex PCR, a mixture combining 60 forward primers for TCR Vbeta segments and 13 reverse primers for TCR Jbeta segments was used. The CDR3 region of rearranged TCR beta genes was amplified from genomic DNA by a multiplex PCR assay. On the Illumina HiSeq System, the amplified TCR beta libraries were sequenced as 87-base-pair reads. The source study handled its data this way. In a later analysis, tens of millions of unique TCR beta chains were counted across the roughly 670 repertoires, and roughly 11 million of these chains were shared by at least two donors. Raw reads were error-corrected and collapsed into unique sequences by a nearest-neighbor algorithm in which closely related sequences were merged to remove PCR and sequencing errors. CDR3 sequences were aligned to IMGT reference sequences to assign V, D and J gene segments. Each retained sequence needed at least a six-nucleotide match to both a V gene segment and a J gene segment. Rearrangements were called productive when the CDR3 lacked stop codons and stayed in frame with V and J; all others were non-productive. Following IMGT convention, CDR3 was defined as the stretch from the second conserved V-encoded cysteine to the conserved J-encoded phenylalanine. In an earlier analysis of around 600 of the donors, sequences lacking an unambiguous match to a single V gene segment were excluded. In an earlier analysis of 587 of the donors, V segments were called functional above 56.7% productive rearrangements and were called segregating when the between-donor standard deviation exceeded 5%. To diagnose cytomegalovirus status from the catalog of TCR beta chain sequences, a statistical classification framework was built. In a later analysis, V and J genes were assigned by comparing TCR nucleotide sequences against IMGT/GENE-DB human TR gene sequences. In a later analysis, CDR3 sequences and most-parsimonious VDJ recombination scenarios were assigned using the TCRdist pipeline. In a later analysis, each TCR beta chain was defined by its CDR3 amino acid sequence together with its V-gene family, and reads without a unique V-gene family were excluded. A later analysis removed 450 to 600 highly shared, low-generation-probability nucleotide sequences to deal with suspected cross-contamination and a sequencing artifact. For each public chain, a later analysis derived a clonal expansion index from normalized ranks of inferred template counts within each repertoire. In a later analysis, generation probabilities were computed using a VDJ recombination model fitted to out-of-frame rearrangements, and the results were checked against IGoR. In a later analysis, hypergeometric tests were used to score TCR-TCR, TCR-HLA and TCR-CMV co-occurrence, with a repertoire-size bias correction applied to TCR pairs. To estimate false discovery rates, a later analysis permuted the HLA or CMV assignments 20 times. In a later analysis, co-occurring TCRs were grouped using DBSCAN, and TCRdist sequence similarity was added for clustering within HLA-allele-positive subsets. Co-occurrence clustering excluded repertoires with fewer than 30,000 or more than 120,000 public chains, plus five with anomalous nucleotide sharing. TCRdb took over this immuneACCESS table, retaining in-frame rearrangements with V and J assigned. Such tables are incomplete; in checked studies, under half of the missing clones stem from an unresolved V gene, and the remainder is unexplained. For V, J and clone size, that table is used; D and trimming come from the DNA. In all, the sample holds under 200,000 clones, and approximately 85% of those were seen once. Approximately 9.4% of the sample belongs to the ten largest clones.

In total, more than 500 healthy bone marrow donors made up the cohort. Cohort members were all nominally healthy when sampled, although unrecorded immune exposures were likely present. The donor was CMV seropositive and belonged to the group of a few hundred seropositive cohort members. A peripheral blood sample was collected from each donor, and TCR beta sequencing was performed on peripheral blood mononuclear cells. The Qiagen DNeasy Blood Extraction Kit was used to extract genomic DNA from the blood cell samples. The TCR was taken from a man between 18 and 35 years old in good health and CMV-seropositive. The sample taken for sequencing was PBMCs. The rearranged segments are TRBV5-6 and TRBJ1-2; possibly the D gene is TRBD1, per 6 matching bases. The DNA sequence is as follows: TGTGCCAGCAGCCCCGGCAGGGGATATGGCTACACCTTC. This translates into CASSPGRGYGYTF.